The TCR beta chain under discussion was sequenced for a study of T-cell memory formation after mild COVID-19. Study-wide context: TCR clustering was largely donor specific. Study observations and caveats: Pre-infection memory held some responding clones, suggesting pre-existing cross-reactive T cells responded.

Using its own MiXCR run on the 5' RACE reads, TCRdb lists one record per CDR3 protein. The sample holds a few hundred thousand distinct CDR3 sequences; roughly 23% are singletons and the top ten take 9.5% to 15%. Germline CDR1 reads KGHSH; CDR2 reads LQKENI. CDR3 length: 16 residues. Trimming took 4 bases from V and 5 from J; bases not matched to a gene: 8. This clonotype was counted between two and nine times. The antigen is undetermined. The sequence came from an adult woman who had mild COVID-19 (a few samples of this study predate the infection). Cell type and time point are not known. The V and J genes are TRBV18 and TRBJ2-3; the match to TRBD1 covers 11 bases. Sequencing was performed on PBMCs or a T cell subset sorted from them (not recorded which). The CDR3 DNA is TGTGCCAGCTCACGGACAGGGGGCGCCGGAGGAGATACGCAGTATTTT. Its translation: CASSRTGGAGGDTQYF.